This T cell receptor (beta chain) was obtained from a study of control samples from healthy donors and cancer patients. Libraries were prepared by immunoSEQ multiplex PCR; TCRdb keeps only in-frame clonotypes and omits some of them. Here the sample spans 90,000 to 110,000 clones, 75% to 95% being singletons. The junction had 5 bases not matched to a gene; V was cut back by 7 bases and J by 4 bases. Germline V lookup: CDR1 MNHEY, CDR2 SVGAGI. This CDR3 has 13 amino acids. The TCR was taken from a human donor in good health. The donor label of this sample is uncertain. The sample comprised blood. The V and J genes are TRBV6-5 and TRBJ1-1; TRBD1 matches 8 bases. The CDR3 nucleotides are TGTGCCAGCACTAGAACAGGGGGCACTGAAGCTTTCTTT. This codes for CASTRTGGTEAFF.